This is a list of T cell receptor beta chains from one sample in a study of T cell changes during pregnancy in multiple sclerosis. Sequenced by immunoSEQ multiplex PCR; TCRdb stores in-frame clones only, minus some. The data show tens of thousands of clones, 80% to 95% seen once. Sequencing used peripheral blood, obtained in the first trimester of pregnancy. All receptors derive from a female donor with multiple sclerosis, enrolled in a pregnancy study. Each CDR3 is given with its conserved first and last residue. Each record gives: V gene, J gene, D gene, clone size, CDR3 DNA, CDR3 protein. D genes are given only for firm matches. Some rows mark clone size as missing; the rest say once, few, many or name a class of expanded clone.

>TRBV27|TRBJ1-2|.|.
TGTGCCACCCGGGAGAGGGATGGCTACACCTTC
CATRERDGYTF
>TRBV13|TRBJ1-1|.|.
TGTGCCAGCAGCTCCGGACTCCAGAGGGCTTTCTTT
CASSSGLQRAFF
>TRBV6-1|TRBJ1-6|TRBD1|.
TGTGCCAGCAGTGGAGGGACAGGGAGATATAATTCACCCCTCCACTTT
CASSGGTGRYNSPLHF
>TRBV5-4|TRBJ2-2|TRBD1|once
TGTGCCAGCAGCCCCGGGACAGGGAGGGCCGGGGAGCTGTTTTTT
CASSPGTGRAGELFF
>TRBV7-8|TRBJ2-7|TRBD1|.
TGTGCCAGCAGCTCGGACAGGGAAGGCGAGCAGTACTTC
CASSSDREGEQYF
>TRBV18|TRBJ1-1|.|.
TGTGCCAGCTCACCAATCAGGGACACTGAAGCTTTCTTT
CASSPIRDTEAFF
>TRBV19|TRBJ2-4|.|once
TGTGCCAGTAGTATCGACTTTCAGGGGGCCAAAAACATTCAGTACTTC
CASSIDFQGAKNIQYF
>TRBV18|TRBJ2-5|.|once
TGTGCCAGCTCACCACCAAGACAGGCGGAGACCCAGTACTTC
CASSPPRQAETQYF
>TRBV4-2|TRBJ2-1|TRBD2|.
TGTGCCAGCAGTCGAACCGGGACTAGCGACAATGAGCAGTTCTTC
CASSRTGTSDNEQFF
>TRBV9|TRBJ2-3|.|.
TGTGCCAGCAGCGGGTCACAGGGACCAGATACGCAGTATTTT
CASSGSQGPDTQYF
>TRBV11-2|TRBJ2-5|.|once
TGTGCCAGCAGCTTAGATCTCCGCTCCTTGGGCAAGACCCAGTACTTC
CASSLDLRSLGKTQYF
>TRBV10-3|TRBJ1-4|.|.
TGTGCCATCAGTGATCGGCGTGGCGGTAATGAAAAACTGTTTTTT
CAISDRRGGNEKLFF
>TRBV7-7|TRBJ2-2|TRBD1|.
TGTGCCAGCAGTCCTGACAGGGGAGACACCGGGGAGCTGTTTTTT
CASSPDRGDTGELFF
>TRBV4-1|TRBJ2-3|TRBD2|.
TGCGCCAGCAGCCAAAAACTAGCGGGGGCTAACCCAGATACGCAGTATTTT
CASSQKLAGANPDTQYF
>TRBV15|TRBJ1-5|TRBD1|.
TGTGCCACCAGCAGGACAGGGGACCCAAATAGCAATCAGCCCCAGCATTTT
CATSRTGDPNSNQPQHF
>TRBV12-5|TRBJ1-6|TRBD1|.
TGTGCTAGTGGTTTGGCGCCTACAGGGGCTATTGTACGCTCACCCCTCCACTTT
CASGLAPTGAIVRSPLHF
>TRBV6-6|TRBJ2-1|TRBD2|.
TGTGCCAGCACCTATAGCGGGGGGGCCGCGAATGAGCAGTTCTTC
CASTYSGGAANEQFF
>TRBV5-6|TRBJ2-3|.|.
TGTGCCAGCAGCTTACGGGGCACAGATACGCAGTATTTT
CASSLRGTDTQYF
>TRBV2|TRBJ1-5|.|once
TGTGCCAGCAGGCCCGACAGGTGGGGCAATCAGCCCCAGCATTTT
CASRPDRWGNQPQHF
>TRBV9|TRBJ1-1|.|once
TGTGCCAGCAGCGTAGCTGTAGCGGGGACTGAAGCTTTCTTT
CASSVAVAGTEAFF
>TRBV9|TRBJ2-1|.|.
TGTGCCAGCAGCTCGAGGGAGCGGACCTACAATGAGCAGTTCTTC
CASSSRERTYNEQFF
>TRBV5-6|TRBJ2-3|TRBD2|.
TGTGCCAGCAGCTTCCGGTTCAGCGGGGGGGCAGATACGCAGTATTTT
CASSFRFSGGADTQYF
>TRBV5-5|TRBJ2-7|TRBD2|.
TGTGCCAGCAGCTTGAGTGCCGGGGGGACTATCTACGAGCAGTACTTC
CASSLSAGGTIYEQYF
>TRBV5-4|TRBJ1-2|TRBD1|.
TGTGCCAGCAGTCCAGGACAGGAGCGATATGGCTACACCTTC
CASSPGQERYGYTF
>TRBV6-5|TRBJ2-3|TRBD2|.
TGTGCCAGCAGTTACACCGGGACTAGCGGGGCTGATACGCAGTATTTT
CASSYTGTSGADTQYF
>TRBV6-5|TRBJ2-7|.|once
TGTGCCAGCAGTTACTCGACCGGGGACGAGCAGTACTTC
CASSYSTGDEQYF
>TRBV9|TRBJ2-1|.|.
TGTGCCAGCAGCGTGACAGACAATGAGCAGTTCTTC
CASSVTDNEQFF
>TRBV4-2|TRBJ2-7|.|.
TGTGCCAGCAGCCAAGACGGTGTTCAGGTCTCCTACGAGCAGTACTTC
CASSQDGVQVSYEQYF
>TRBV5-6|TRBJ2-7|TRBD2|.
TGTGCCAGCAGCGCAGGGGAAACACGACTAGCGGGACGCGAGCAGTACTTC
CASSAGETRLAGREQYF
>TRBV4-1|TRBJ2-1|.|.
TGCGCCAGCAGCCAGGGGCAGGGGATCCACAATGAGCAGTTCTTC
CASSQGQGIHNEQFF
>TRBV5-1|TRBJ2-7|TRBD1|.
TGCGCCAGCAGCTTGGCTGGACAGGTTGGTGAGCAGTACTTC
CASSLAGQVGEQYF
>TRBV25-1|TRBJ2-1|.|.
TGTGCCAGCAGGCACAGGGATGAGCAGTTCTTC
CASRHRDEQFF
>TRBV5-1|TRBJ1-1|.|few
TGCGCCAGCAGGGGGCAAGTCGCTGAAGCTTTCTTT
CASRGQVAEAFF
>TRBV7-9|TRBJ1-5|TRBD1|.
TGTGCCAGCAGCGCAGAAAACAGGGGGCGAAGCAATCAGCCCCAGCATTTT
CASSAENRGRSNQPQHF
>TRBV9|TRBJ2-5|.|.
TGTGCCAGCAGCGTAGGGAGGACAGTACAAGAGACCCAGTACTTC
CASSVGRTVQETQYF
>TRBV19|TRBJ2-4|TRBD1|.
TGTGCCAGTAGTATACTCCGAGGAGGGGGTTCGGACAGGGACATTCAGTACTTC
CASSILRGGGSDRDIQYF
>TRBV5-4|TRBJ2-5|TRBD2|.
TGTGCCAGCAGCGCTCAGGGTTGGTCGGGCGGGGGGGCCCCGGAGACCCAGTACTTC
CASSAQGWSGGGAPETQYF
>TRBV7-2|TRBJ2-7|.|.
TGTGCCAGCAGCTTAGGCCCCGACAACAGGGATTTCAACTTC
CASSLGPDNRDFNF
>TRBV4-3|TRBJ1-1|.|.
TGCGCCAGCAGCCACCTCTCCTCGGGGGATTTAAACACTGAAGCTTTCTTT
CASSHLSSGDLNTEAFF
>TRBV5-1|TRBJ2-7|TRBD2|.
TGCGCCAGCAGCTTGGGACTAGCGGGGACCTACCGCGAGCAGTACTTC
CASSLGLAGTYREQYF
>TRBV7-2|TRBJ1-3|.|.
TGTGCCAGCAGCCTACAGCCCGGAAACACCATATATTTT
CASSLQPGNTIYF
>TRBV29-1|TRBJ1-4|.|.
TGCAGCGTTGTGGGGGGGGAAAAACTGTTTTTT
CSVVGGEKLFF
>TRBV25-1|TRBJ1-5|.|.
TGTGCCAGCAGTGAGTCCCATAGCAATCAGCCCCAGCATTTT
CASSESHSNQPQHF
>TRBV7-3|TRBJ2-1|.|.
TGTGCCAGCAGCCTCGTAAACACCTACAATGAGCAGTTCTTC
CASSLVNTYNEQFF
>TRBV7-3|TRBJ2-1|TRBD2|.
TGTGCCAGCAGCTTACTAGCGGGGGGGCCAATTATGTCGAATGAGCAGTTCTTC
CASSLLAGGPIMSNEQFF
>TRBV7-9|TRBJ2-2|.|.
TGTGCCAGCAGACGGGACTGGAACACCGGGGAGCTGTTTTTT
CASRRDWNTGELFF
>TRBV5-6|TRBJ2-6|TRBD1|.
TGTGCCAGCAGCTCCGGGACAGGAGGCGTCCTGACTTTC
CASSSGTGGVLTF
>TRBV19|TRBJ2-2|.|.
TGTGCCAGTACCATCTTTTTGGGGGCGGGGAACACCGGGGAGCTGTTTTTT
CASTIFLGAGNTGELFF
>TRBV7-2|TRBJ1-6|.|.
TGTGCCAGCCTTCCGAGCTCCTATAATTCACCCCTCCACTTT
CASLPSSYNSPLHF
>TRBV7-2|TRBJ2-7|TRBD1|.
TGTGCCAGCAGCTTCGGACAGGAAATGGGCGAGCAGTACTTC
CASSFGQEMGEQYF
>TRBV7-3|TRBJ2-5|TRBD1|.
TGTGCCAGCAGCCCTACAGGGGTAGAGACCCAGTACTTC
CASSPTGVETQYF